The clone carrying this TCR beta chain was recorded at least ten times. As yet, its antigen is unknown. These data belong to a study of T cell repertoires in cytomegalovirus infection. Study information: A matching HLA type, together with CMV infection, was signaled by public TCR beta signatures. Overall study findings and caveats: Based on cumulative public TCR beta family frequency, carriers of CMV plus the relevant HLA were identified. Predominance within the ex vivo response was attributable to HLA-C-restricted CMV-specific TCR beta clonotypes.

TCRdb itself ran the reads through MiXCR, one entry per CDR3 protein. The sample includes around 270,000 distinct CDR3 sequences, approximately 9% of them seen just once. The CDR3 has 16 residues. Germline CDR1 is MDHEN and CDR2 is SYDVKM. V lost 4 bases and J lost 5; bases outside the gene matches: 8. The sequence was collected from a human donor in good health (CMV status not recorded). Some clones in this sample may be carry-over from other donors' samples. Sample: PBMCs. This chain uses TRBV28 with TRBJ1-1; 12 nucleotides match TRBD1. Written as DNA, the CDR3 is TGTGCCAGCAGTTCCTCCGGGACAGGGGGCTGGACTGAAGCTTTCTTT. The encoded protein is CASSSSGTGGWTEAFF.